This record concerns one T cell receptor beta chain sequence. The antigen it binds to is not known. No base qualities exist here, and no much larger clone lies one base off it. This specimen's treatment or condition label, interpreted: around 19 received Ad26.COV2.S at low or high dose, single or two shots; 5 received placebo; per-sample allocation not given. For vaccine and placebo recipients, the sequenced repertoires came from samples collected on day 63 after the first injection. Between 29 July and 7 August 2020, Cohort 1b enrolled about two dozen adults aged 18-55 years at one site in Boston, USA. Ad26.COV2.S was a replication-incompetent adenovirus type 26 vector that expressed a prefusion-stabilized SARS-CoV-2 spike protein derived from the original Wuhan strain. This specimen belongs to a study of Ad26.COV2.S vaccination and SARS-CoV-2 variants (dated by TCRdb to the early 2020s). The study in broad terms: Donors in the vaccine arm were drawn from COV1001, a phase I-IIa trial of Ad26.COV2.S in healthy adults that was multicentre, randomized, double-blind and placebo-controlled. Dosing of Ad26.COV2.S was intramuscular, at either 5x10^10 or 1x10^11 viral particles, delivered as one shot or as two shots spaced 56 days apart. The specificity and breadth of SARS-CoV-2-reactive T cell receptors after Ad26.COV2.S vaccination were assessed by TCRbeta repertoire sequencing. A total of approximately 32 samples were included in the TCR-sequenced set, comprising around 19 Ad26.COV2.S vaccine recipients, 5 placebo recipients and 8 SARS-CoV-2 convalescent individuals. Trial participants were randomized into five groups of five, in which low-dose or high-dose Ad26.COV2.S was given once or twice, or placebo was given on both occasions. Throughout the experiments and outcome assessment, investigators stayed blinded to trial group allocation.

The immunoSEQ Assay was the method used to sequence TCRbeta CDR3 regions. After extraction, genomic DNA underwent amplification by bias-controlled multiplex PCR, followed by high-throughput sequencing. The paper's data handling went like this. To quantify the absolute abundance of each unique TCRbeta CDR3 region, sequences were collapsed and filtered. T cell fraction was estimated by normalization of TCRbeta template counts to usable DNA, with usable DNA being measured through amplification of reference genes present in all nucleated cells. Repertoire TCRs were annotated as SARS-CoV-2-specific by exact matching of V gene, CDR3 amino acid sequence and J gene to a known reactive TCR set. The reference SARS-CoV-2 TCR set was derived from MIRA and filtered for enrichment in COVID-19-positive ImmuneCODE repertoires, a step that removed public or cross-reactive TCRs. Drawing on the MIRA antigens, annotated TCRs were analysed further at the level of specific ORF or position within ORF. Breadth was defined as the number of annotated unique rearrangements divided by the total number of unique productive rearrangements, and depth was defined as the summed frequency of the annotated unique rearrangements. TCR breadth was compared between groups using two-sided Wilcoxon rank-sum tests. TCRdb took over this immuneACCESS table, retaining in-frame rearrangements with V and J assigned. Such tables are incomplete; in checked studies, under half of the missing clones stem from an unresolved V gene, and the remainder is unexplained. V, J and clone size were drawn from that table, and D and trimming were deduced from the DNA. The sample includes 350,000 to 450,000 clones, with roughly 81% observed a single time. In total, the top ten clones hold approximately 3.5% of the sample.

General study outcomes and caveats: After vaccination, substantial breadth of spike-specific CD8+ and CD4+ T cell responses was reported. Spike-specific TCR breadth was higher in Ad26.COV2.S recipients than in placebo recipients (P = 0.0014). According to the authors, total T cell responses may have been underestimated by the TCR breadth and depth analyses. Vaccine and placebo recipients had comparable non-spike TCR breadth, which fits with the vaccine containing only spike. The study lacked the statistical power to compare responses across vaccine doses or regimens.

The source was peripheral blood, collected in a trial of Ad26.COV2.S vaccine versus placebo. The clonotype comes from a person between 18 and 65 years old who received the Ad26.COV2.S COVID-19 vaccine or a placebo.

The encoded CDR3 is CASSPTKDRGTSTDTQYF. The DNA sequence is given as TGTGCCAGCTCGCCGACGAAGGACAGGGGAACTAGCACAGATACGCAGTATTTT. Here the chain combines TRBV18 and TRBJ2-3, with 9 middle bases fitting TRBD1. Via the germline V gene, CDR1 is KGHSH and CDR2 LQKENI. Measured from the cysteine to the phenylalanine, the CDR3 is 18 residues long. Only the CDR3 region is kept as DNA, spanning 54 bases read in frame from base 1. Unmatched junction bases come to 13, with V trimmed by 6 bases and J by 0 bases.